The entry that follows covers one T cell receptor beta chain sequence. This sample was included in a study of cytomegalovirus exposure and HLA in healthy donors. PCR primers comprised 60 Vbeta and 13 Jbeta primers. The table came from immunoSEQ multiplex PCR; TCRdb's copy has only in-frame clones and leaves some out. The table shows around 170,000 clones, with around 86% occurring only once. The CDR3 loop spans 16 amino acids. V was clipped by 1 base and J by 5 bases, with 15 bases between them. Germline V gene sequence: CDR1 SGHTA, CDR2 FQGTGA. Sequencing used PBMCs. The chain recombines TRBV7-3 with TRBJ2-4; the D gene is possibly TRBD1 (6 bases). The source is a young woman in good health and CMV-seronegative. The CDR3 nucleotides are TGTGCCAGCAGCTTAAGTAGGGGCAGGGGAGAAAACATTCAGTACTTC. It yields the protein CASSLSRGRGENIQYF.